This T cell receptor beta chain was sequenced for a study of CD8+ T cells in alopecia areata. Study-wide results and limits: Unlike in mice, where it was clearer, TCR sharing across patients was less clear, possibly HLA-related. Scalp sample data also include resident alphabeta T cells from normal skin. Alopecia totalis/universalis scalp especially showed more expanded CD8+ clones than normal scalp.

In regard to this clone: The antigen is not known.

Sorting from PBMCs produced CD4+ and CD8+ T cells. TCR sequencing used cDNA made by reverse transcription of extracted RNA. Here immunoSEQ multiplex PCR was the method, and the copy in TCRdb shows in-frame clones only, minus some. Of 120,000 or so clones in the sample, approximately 60% were seen once. The germline CDR1 and CDR2 sequences are GTSNPN and SVGIG (reference sequence). V was shortened by 2 bases and J by 0 bases, with 4 bases between the two germline ends. The CDR3 contains 12 residues. The receptor was isolated from a human donor in good health. Sample: CD4+ T cells sorted from blood. The V and J genes are TRBV30 and TRBJ1-1; D is unresolved. The CDR3 DNA reads as TGTGCCTGGAGTATGGTGAACACTGAAGCTTTCTTT. This encodes CAWSMVNTEAFF.